This TCR beta chain came from a study of identical twins. The study, taken as a whole, reports: Modelling approaches yielded underestimates of out-of-frame TCR alpha sharing between monozygotic twins. Memory repertoires showed no such pattern, whereas abundant cord blood beta clonotypes carried fewer insertions. Beta out-of-frame twin sharing showed a weaker excess.

The CDR3 has 12 residues. V was pared by 2 bases and J by 5 bases, with 5 bases between. Carrying unique molecular identifiers, the cDNA also gained a universal primer site through template switching. One entry per CDR3 protein results from TCRdb running MiXCR on the 5' RACE reads. The table has around 340,000 distinct CDR3 sequences, about 10% seen once; the top ten hold 8% to 9.5%. This clonotype showed up many times. Its cognate antigen is unknown. The TCR sequence derives from a woman between 45 and 65 years old in good health. J is TRBJ2-3 and V is TRBV12-3 or TRBV12-4; D unresolved. The sample comprised naive T cells sorted from blood. CDR3 sequence (DNA): TGTGCCAGCAGTTTATCCATAGATACGCAGTATTTT. Translating it yields CASSLSIDTQYF.